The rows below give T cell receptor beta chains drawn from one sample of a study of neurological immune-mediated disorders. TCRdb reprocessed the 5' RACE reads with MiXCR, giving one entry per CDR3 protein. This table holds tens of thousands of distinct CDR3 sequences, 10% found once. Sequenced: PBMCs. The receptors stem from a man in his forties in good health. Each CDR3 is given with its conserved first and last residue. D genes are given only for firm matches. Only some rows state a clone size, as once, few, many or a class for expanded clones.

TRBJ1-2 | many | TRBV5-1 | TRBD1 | TGCGCCAGCAGCTTCAGGGGGGGAATCTATGGCTACACCTTC | CASSFRGGIYGYTF
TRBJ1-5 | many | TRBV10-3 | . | TGTGCCATCAGTGAGCAGGGAAGCAATCAGCCCCAGCATTTT | CAISEQGSNQPQHF
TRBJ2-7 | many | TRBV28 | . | TGTGCCAGCGTCCCCGGGGATTGGTCCCACGAGCAGTACTTC | CASVPGDWSHEQYF
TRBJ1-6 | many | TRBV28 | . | TGTGCCAGCAGCACTCGCAGAACCAATTCACCCCTCCACTTT | CASSTRRTNSPLHF
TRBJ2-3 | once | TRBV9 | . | TGTGCCAGCAGCTTCCCGGCGGAGGAACCCATGGATACGCAGTATTTT | CASSFPAEEPMDTQYF
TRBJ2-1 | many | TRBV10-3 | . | TGTGCCATCAGTGAGTCGACAGCCTCCTACAATGAGCAGTTCTTC | CAISESTASYNEQFF
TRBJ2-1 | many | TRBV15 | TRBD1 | TGTGCCACCAGCCCCGGGGACAGGGCGAACGAGCAGTTCTTC | CATSPGDRANEQFF
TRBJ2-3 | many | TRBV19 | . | TGTGCCAGTAGTATGCTATGGGCCACAGATACGCAGTATTTT | CASSMLWATDTQYF
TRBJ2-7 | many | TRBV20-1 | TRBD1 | TGCAGTGCTAGGAGTTTTGGACAGGCCCCCTACGAGCAGTACTTC | CSARSFGQAPYEQYF
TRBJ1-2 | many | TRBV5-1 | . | TGCGCCAGCAGCGACGGGAGCGGCTACACCTTC | CASSDGSGYTF
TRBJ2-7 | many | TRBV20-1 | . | TGCAGTGCTAGCGGTGGCAGTTACGAGCAGTACTTC | CSASGGSYEQYF
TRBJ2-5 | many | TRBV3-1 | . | TGTGCCAGCAGCCAAGAATTTGGGCCCCCCGAGGAGACCCAGTACTTC | CASSQEFGPPEETQYF
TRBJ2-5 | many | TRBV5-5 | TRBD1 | TGTGCCAGCAGCTTAGCGACAGGGGGCCTGGAGACCCAGTACTTC | CASSLATGGLETQYF
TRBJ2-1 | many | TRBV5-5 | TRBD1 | TGTGCCAGCAGCTTTTTGACAGGGAGAAATAATGAGCAGTTCTTC | CASSFLTGRNNEQFF
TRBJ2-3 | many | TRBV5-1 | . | TGCGCCAGCAGCTTGGCACAGGGAATCCGCTTTGTGGATACGCAGTATTTT | CASSLAQGIRFVDTQYF
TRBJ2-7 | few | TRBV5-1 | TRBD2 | TGCGCCAGCAGCTCCAGCGGGGGTAACTACGAGCAGTACTTC | CASSSSGGNYEQYF
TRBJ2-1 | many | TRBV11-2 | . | TGTGCCAGCAGCTTAGTGGCTGGCGGGGACTACAATGAGCAGTTCTTC | CASSLVAGGDYNEQFF
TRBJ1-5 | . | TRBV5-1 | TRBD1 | TGCGCCAGCAGCGTGGGGACAGGGAGGGATCAGCCCCAGCATTTT | CASSVGTGRDQPQHF
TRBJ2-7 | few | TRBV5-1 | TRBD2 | TGCGCCAGCAGCTTGGCGGCGCGGGGGGGAGTGAACGAGCAGTACTTC | CASSLAARGGVNEQYF
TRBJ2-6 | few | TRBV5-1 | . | TGCGCCAACAGCTTGGGTTGGGACTCGGCTACCTCTGGGGCCAACGTCCTGACTTTC | CANSLGWDSATSGANVLTF
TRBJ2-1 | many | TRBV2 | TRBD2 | TGTGCCAGCAGGGGACTAGCGGGAGCTTGGGGGTACAATGAGCAGTTCTTC | CASRGLAGAWGYNEQFF
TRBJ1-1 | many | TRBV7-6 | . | TGTGCCAGCAGCCAGAACTCGGCTGAGAACACTGAAGCTTTCTTT | CASSQNSAENTEAFF
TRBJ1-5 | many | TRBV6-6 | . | TGTGCCAGCAGGTCAAACAGGGACCAGCCCCAGCATTTT | CASRSNRDQPQHF
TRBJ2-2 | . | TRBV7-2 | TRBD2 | TGTGCCAGCAGTTATAGCGGGGGTTACACCGGGGAGCTGTTTTTT | CASSYSGGYTGELFF
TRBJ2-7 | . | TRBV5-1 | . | TGCACCAGCAGCTTGGAGGGCAGCCGTAACTCCTACGAGCAGTGCTTC | CTSSLEGSRNSYEQCF
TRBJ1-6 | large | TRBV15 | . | TGTGCCACCAGCAGAGAAGGGGTTAATTCACCCCTCCACTTT | CATSREGVNSPLHF
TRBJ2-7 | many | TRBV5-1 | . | TGCGCCAGCAGCTTGGTCCCCGAGGGGGAGCAGTACTTC | CASSLVPEGEQYF
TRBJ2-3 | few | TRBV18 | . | TGTGCCAGCTCACCACCGTTGAGAAGGACAGATACGCAGTATTTT | CASSPPLRRTDTQYF
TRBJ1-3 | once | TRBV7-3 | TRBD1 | TGTGCCAGCAGCTCCCCCCGCGGCGGTTTACAGGGGACCTCGGAGGTTGCTGGAAACACCATATATTTT | CASSSPRGGLQGTSEVAGNTIYF
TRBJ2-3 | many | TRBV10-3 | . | TGTGCCACCTTTGATGCTACGCAGTATTTT | CATFDATQYF
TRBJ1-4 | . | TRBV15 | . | TGTGCCACCAGTAGCCCGACAGTGGAGGTCGAAAAACTGTTTTTT | CATSSPTVEVEKLFF
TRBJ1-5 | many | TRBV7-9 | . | TGTGCCAGCAGCTTAGAGCTTAGGGGGAAGGCCAATCAGCCCCAGCATTTT | CASSLELRGKANQPQHF
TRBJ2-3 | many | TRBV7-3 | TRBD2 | TGTGCCAGCAGCCCTAGGGGGACTAGCGGGGGGGGCACAGATACGCAGTATTTT | CASSPRGTSGGGTDTQYF
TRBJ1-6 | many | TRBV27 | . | TGTGCCAGCAGTTTATTTCAGGGAAGCTCCTATAATTCACCCCTCCACTTT | CASSLFQGSSYNSPLHF
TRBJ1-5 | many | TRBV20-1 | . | TGCAGTGCTAGTCCGAGTGACTATAGCAATCAGCCCCAGCATTTT | CSASPSDYSNQPQHF
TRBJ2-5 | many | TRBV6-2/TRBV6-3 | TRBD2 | TGTGCCAGCAGTTACACTAGCGGGGGGGCCGAGACCCAGTACTTC | CASSYTSGGAETQYF
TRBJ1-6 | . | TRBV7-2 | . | TGTGCCAGCAGCTTAATAGCAGCGGCTCGTTCACCCCTCCACTTT | CASSLIAAARSPLHF
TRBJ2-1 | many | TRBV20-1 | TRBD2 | TGCAGTGCTGCCGGTAGCGGGAGGGCAACCGAGCAGTTCTTC | CSAAGSGRATEQFF
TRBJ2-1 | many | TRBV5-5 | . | TGTGCCAGCAGCGGAGGACAGCTCAACAATGAGCAGTTCTTC | CASSGGQLNNEQFF
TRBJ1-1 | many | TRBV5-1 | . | TGCGCCAGCAGCACGGACGCCCCGGGGGAAGCTTTCTTT | CASSTDAPGEAFF
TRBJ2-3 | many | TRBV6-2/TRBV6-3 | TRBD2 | TGTGCCAGCAGGCGACTTGGGAGGGAGTGGACAGATACGCAGTATTTT | CASRRLGREWTDTQYF
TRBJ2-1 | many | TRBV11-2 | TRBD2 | TGTGCCTCCGGGAGCGGGAGCATGTCCTACAATGAGCAGTTCTTC | CASGSGSMSYNEQFF
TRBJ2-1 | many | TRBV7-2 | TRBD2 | TGTGCCAGCAGCACCAGGACTAGACGGGGCCCCTACAATGAGCAGTTCTTC | CASSTRTRRGPYNEQFF
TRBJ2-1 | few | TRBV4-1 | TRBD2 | TGCGCCAGCAGCCAAGAGTCTTTGGGACTAGCGGTTGATGAGCAGTTCTTC | CASSQESLGLAVDEQFF
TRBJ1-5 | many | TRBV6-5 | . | TGTGCCAGCGGTCAGCCCCAGCATTTT | CASGQPQHF
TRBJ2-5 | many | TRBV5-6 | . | TGTGCCAGCAGCTTACAAGGGGGGGGCGCGGAGACCCAGTACTTC | CASSLQGGGAETQYF
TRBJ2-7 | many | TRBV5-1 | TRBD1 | TGCGCCAGCAGCTTGGCGGGGACAGGGCCCGTCGAGCAGTACTTC | CASSLAGTGPVEQYF
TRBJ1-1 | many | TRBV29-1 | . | TGCAGCGCCAGGACGGGGGAGTTCACTGAAGCTTTCTTT | CSARTGEFTEAFF
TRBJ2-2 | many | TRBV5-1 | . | TGCGCCAGCAGCTTGGATGGGGTCTCGACGTCGAACACCGGGGAGCTGTTTTTT | CASSLDGVSTSNTGELFF